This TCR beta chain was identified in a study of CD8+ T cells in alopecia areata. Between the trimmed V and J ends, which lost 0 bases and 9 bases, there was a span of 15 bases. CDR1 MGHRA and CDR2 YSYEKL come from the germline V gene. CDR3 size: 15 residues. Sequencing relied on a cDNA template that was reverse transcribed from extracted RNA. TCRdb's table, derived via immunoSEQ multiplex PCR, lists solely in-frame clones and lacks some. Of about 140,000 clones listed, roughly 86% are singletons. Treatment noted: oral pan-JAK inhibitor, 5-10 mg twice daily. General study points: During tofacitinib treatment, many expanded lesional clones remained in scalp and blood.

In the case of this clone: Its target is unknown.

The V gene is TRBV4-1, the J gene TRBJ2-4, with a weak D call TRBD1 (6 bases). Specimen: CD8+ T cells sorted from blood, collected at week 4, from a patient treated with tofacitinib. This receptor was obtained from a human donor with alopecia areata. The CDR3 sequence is CASSQDGQGHGIQYF. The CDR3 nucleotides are TGCGCCAGCAGCCAAGATGGGCAGGGGCACGGCATTCAGTACTTC.